This is a list of T cell receptor beta chains from one sample in a study of blood T cells in healthy people across ages. TCRdb reprocessed the 5' RACE reads with MiXCR, giving one entry per CDR3 protein. The sample carries approximately 800,000 distinct CDR3 sequences, under 30% recorded once. This sample was shared with a second study, whose subject was T cells of mothers and their children.

Sequenced: blood. These TCRs come from a boy aged 5-17 years in good health. CDR3s include the opening cysteine and the closing phenylalanine or tryptophan. Each record gives: D gene, clone size, V gene, CDR3 length, J gene, CDR3 protein, CDR3 DNA. A D gene is named only where the DNA matches it firmly. Rows may omit the clone size; those that give it use once, few, many or a size class.

D gene: .; clone size: .; V gene: TRBV28; CDR3 length: 16; J gene: TRBJ2-3; CDR3 protein: CASIMGFGGGADTQYF; CDR3 DNA: TGTGCCAGCATCATGGGGTTCGGCGGGGGCGCAGATACGCAGTATTTT
D gene: .; clone size: few; V gene: TRBV11-2; CDR3 length: 14; J gene: TRBJ1-4; CDR3 protein: CASSLGQGTEKLFF; CDR3 DNA: TGTGCCAGCAGCTTAGGGCAGGGGACTGAAAAACTGTTTTTT
D gene: .; clone size: few; V gene: TRBV19; CDR3 length: 13; J gene: TRBJ2-1; CDR3 protein: CASSYGPYNEQFF; CDR3 DNA: TGTGCCAGTAGTTACGGCCCTTACAATGAGCAGTTCTTC
D gene: .; clone size: .; V gene: TRBV20-1; CDR3 length: 11; J gene: TRBJ2-7; CDR3 protein: CSAGHSSEQYF; CDR3 DNA: TGCAGTGCTGGCCATAGTAGCGAGCAGTACTTC
D gene: TRBD2; clone size: .; V gene: TRBV4-2; CDR3 length: 19; J gene: TRBJ2-4; CDR3 protein: CASSQVTSGGALAKNIQYF; CDR3 DNA: TGTGCCAGCAGCCAAGTAACTAGCGGGGGGGCACTAGCCAAAAACATTCAGTACTTC
D gene: .; clone size: .; V gene: TRBV15; CDR3 length: 16; J gene: TRBJ2-1; CDR3 protein: CATSRDRSEGRNEQFF; CDR3 DNA: TGTGCCACCAGCAGAGATCGGTCGGAGGGTAGGAATGAGCAGTTCTTC
D gene: .; clone size: .; V gene: TRBV29-1; CDR3 length: 14; J gene: TRBJ1-1; CDR3 protein: CSVSTDFVNTEAFF; CDR3 DNA: TGCAGCGTTTCGACGGACTTCGTGAACACTGAAGCTTTCTTT
D gene: .; clone size: few; V gene: TRBV6-2/TRBV6-3; CDR3 length: 15; J gene: TRBJ2-7; CDR3 protein: CASTTFLKGSYEQYF; CDR3 DNA: TGTGCCAGCACTACCTTCTTGAAAGGGTCCTACGAGCAGTACTTC
D gene: .; clone size: .; V gene: TRBV4-1; CDR3 length: 20; J gene: TRBJ2-5; CDR3 protein: CASSRTYGLPPGRNQETQYF; CDR3 DNA: TGCGCCAGCAGCCGAACGTATGGACTGCCGCCGGGGCGGAACCAAGAGACCCAGTACTTC
D gene: .; clone size: .; V gene: TRBV9; CDR3 length: 13; J gene: TRBJ2-2; CDR3 protein: CASSVEPDGELFF; CDR3 DNA: TGTGCCAGCAGCGTAGAGCCGGACGGGGAGCTGTTTTTT
D gene: .; clone size: few; V gene: TRBV7-6; CDR3 length: 16; J gene: TRBJ1-5; CDR3 protein: CASSFGVGRGNQPQHF; CDR3 DNA: TGTGCCAGCAGCTTTGGGGTCGGACGGGGAAATCAGCCCCAGCATTTT
D gene: .; clone size: few; V gene: TRBV10-2; CDR3 length: 14; J gene: TRBJ2-5; CDR3 protein: CASSDRTIEETQYF; CDR3 DNA: TGCGCCAGCAGTGACCGGACTATAGAAGAGACCCAGTACTTC
D gene: .; clone size: few; V gene: TRBV29-1; CDR3 length: 10; J gene: TRBJ2-5; CDR3 protein: CSVESTEQYF; CDR3 DNA: TGCAGCGTTGAATCGACAGAGCAGTACTTC